Presented here are 16 T cell receptor beta chains from one specimen sequenced in a study of T cell changes during pregnancy in multiple sclerosis. The protocol was immunoSEQ multiplex PCR, while the TCRdb copy is restricted to in-frame clones and leaves out a portion. The table has tens of thousands of clones, 85% to 95% seen once; the top ten hold roughly 0.4%. Material: CD4+ T cells from peripheral blood mononuclear cells, obtained after pregnancy. The receptors derive from a female donor with multiple sclerosis, enrolled in a pregnancy study.

The chain couples TRBV7-6 to TRBJ2-3; unclear D gene. The CDR3 covers 13 residues. Trimming removed 3 bases from V and 1 base from J, with 5 bases in between. The V gene's germline CDR1 is SGHVS and CDR2 FNYEAQ. Written as DNA, the CDR3 is TGTGCCAGCAGCTTTCTCCGCACAGATACGCAGTATTTT. This sequence encodes CASSFLRTDTQYF.

CDR3 sequence: CASSLSGGAVDTQYF. CDR3 nucleotides: TGCGCCAGCAGCCTAAGCGGGGGGGCGGTAGATACGCAGTATTTT. The chain employs TRBV5-1 and TRBJ2-3; 10 bases map to TRBD2. The CDR3 runs to 15 residues. V lost 4 bases to trimming and J lost 5 bases; unmatched junction nucleotides: 7. In germline, CDR1 is SGHRS, CDR2 YFSETQ.

This chain joins TRBV19 and TRBJ2-2; TRBD1 matches at 8 bases. Trimming took 6 bases from V and 4 from J; bases not matched to a gene: 7. The CDR3 length is 15 residues. Looked up from germline, CDR1 is LNHDA and CDR2 is SQIVND (reference sequence). DNA of the CDR3: TGTGCCAGTAGAGACAGGGGCCCCGGCACCGGGGAGCTGTTTTTT. Amino acids: CASRDRGPGTGELFF.

The V call is TRBV6-5, the J call TRBJ1-1; D is uncertain. Germline V gene sequence: CDR1 MNHEY, CDR2 SVGAGI. V was cut by 2 bases and J by 1 base, with 8 bases left in between. There are 14 residues in the CDR3. The CDR3 sequence: CASSYRQRNTEAFF. In DNA, the CDR3 is TGTGCCAGCAGTTACCGGCAGCGGAACACTGAAGCTTTCTTT.

This clone was recorded only once. The CDR3 DNA is TGTGCCAGCACCGAGCTCGTACAAGAGACCCAGTACTTC. The encoded protein is CASTELVQETQYF. This chain joins TRBV7-9 and TRBJ2-5; D unresolved. The CDR3 covers 13 residues. The germline CDR1 and CDR2 sequences are SEHNR and FQNEAQ (reference sequence). With 7 bases removed from V and 2 bases from J, the gap between germline ends came to 11 bases.

The chain recombines TRBV29-1 with TRBJ1-1; possible D gene TRBD1, 6 bases. Germline V gives CDR1 SQVTM, CDR2 ANQGSEA. Trimming stripped 5 bases from V and 5 bases from J, with 12 bases between. The CDR3 length is 12 residues. CDR3 nucleotide sequence: TGCAGCGTTTCACAGGGACGAACTGAAGCTTTCTTT. It yields the protein CSVSQGRTEAFF.

The V gene is TRBV6-1, the J gene TRBJ2-7; the D is unclear. With 3 bases removed from V and 7 bases from J, the gap between germline ends came to 7 bases. Germline V gives CDR1 MNHNS, CDR2 SASEGT. This CDR3 contains 11 residues. The CDR3 sequence is CASSEELEQYF. The CDR3 DNA reads TGTGCCAGCAGTGAGGAGCTTGAGCAGTACTTC.

This clone was seen just once. This chain uses TRBV6-6 with TRBJ1-4; tentatively, D is TRBD1 (5 bases). V was clipped by 7 bases and J by 7 bases, with 16 bases between them. The length of the CDR3 is 14 residues. Germline V lookup: CDR1 MNHNY, CDR2 SVGAGI (reference sequence). CDR3 loop: CASTYGGQGEKLFF. The CDR3 DNA follows: TGTGCCAGCACCTACGGGGGTCAGGGTGAAAAACTGTTTTTT.

The J gene is TRBJ2-1, the V gene TRBV5-8; 10 nucleotides align to TRBD2. From germline, CDR1 is SGHTS and CDR2 YDEGEE. The CDR3 runs 13 residues. V lost 8 bases to trimming and J lost 3 bases; unmatched junction nucleotides: 2. The CDR3 bases are TGTGCCAGTACTAGCGGGGTCTACAATGAGCAGTTCTTC. Amino acids: CASTSGVYNEQFF.

The V call is TRBV27, the J call TRBJ1-2; 7 bases line up with TRBD1. J lost 2 bases, V lost 6 bases, and 3 bases had no gene match. CDR1 is MNHEY, CDR2 SMNVEV, per germline (reference sequence). The CDR3 consists of 13 residues. In nucleotides, the CDR3 is TGTGCCAGCAGAGACAGGGCGAACTATGGCTACACCTTC. It codes for CASRDRANYGYTF.

The rearrangement links TRBV4-3 to TRBJ2-5, with 8 bases fitting TRBD1. The length of the CDR3 is 15 residues. Germline CDR1 reads LGHNA; CDR2 reads YSLEER. V lost 4 bases to trimming and J lost 2 bases; unmatched junction nucleotides: 6. The CDR3 DNA reads TGCGCCAGCAGCCGGATGACAGGGGCACAAGAGACCCAGTACTTC. Translation: CASSRMTGAQETQYF.

The chain has TRBV11-3 and TRBJ2-2; TRBD1 matches at 7 bases. V trimming: 4 bases; J trimming: 1 base; junction bases outside the gene matches: 15. The CDR3 is 19 amino acids. CDR1 and CDR2 (germline): SGHNT, YENEEA. The CDR3 reads CASSSTILLDRKNTGELFF. The CDR3, as DNA: TGTGCCAGCAGCTCTACTATTCTATTGGACAGGAAGAACACCGGGGAGCTGTTTTTT.

The CDR3 nucleotides read TGTGCCAGCAGCATCAACGAAGGAGATGGCTACACCTTC. This encodes CASSINEGDGYTF. The chain employs TRBV7-2 and TRBJ1-2; the D is unclear. The CDR3 extends over 13 amino acids. Germline V lookup: CDR1 SGHTA, CDR2 FQGNSA. Deletions cut 5 bases from V and 6 bases from J, with 13 bases between. Filled out from reference TRBV7-2 and TRBJ1-2, the complete variable domain reads GAGVSQSPSNKVTEKGKDVELRCDPISGHTALYWYRQSLGQGLEFLIYFQGNSAPDKSGLPSDRFSAERTGGSVSTLTIQRTQQEDSAVYLCASSINEGDGYTFGSGTRLTVV.

The CDR3 region is CASSMIGGRVETEAFF. The DNA for the CDR3 is TGTGCCAGTAGTATGATAGGGGGCAGGGTAGAGACTGAAGCTTTCTTT. The chain carries TRBV19 and TRBJ1-1, with TRBD1 matching over 7 bases. The germline V gene has CDR1 LNHDA and CDR2 SQIVND (reference sequence). The CDR3 is made up of 16 amino acids. Germline trimming cut 3 bases from V and 5 bases from J; bases unmatched to any gene: 12.

The chain has TRBV11-2 and TRBJ2-1, with D perhaps TRBD2 (6 bases). Deletions cut 6 bases from V and 0 bases from J, with 15 bases between. The germline CDR1 and CDR2 sequences are SGHAT and FQNNGV. The CDR3 has 16 residues. In DNA form, the CDR3 reads TGTGCCAGCAGTCCCCCCACCGGGAGCTCCTACAATGAGCAGTTCTTC. Translated: CASSPPTGSSYNEQFF.

The CDR3 sequence: CASSLPGTTNEQFF. CDR3 coding DNA: TGTGCCAGCAGCCTGCCCGGGACTACTAATGAGCAGTTCTTC. The chain recombines TRBV6-5 with TRBJ2-1, with 7 positions matching TRBD2. The ends lost 6 bases at V and 7 bases at J; junction bases unmatched: 9. The CDR3 is 14 amino acids. CDR1 and CDR2 from the germline V gene are MNHEY and SVGAGI.